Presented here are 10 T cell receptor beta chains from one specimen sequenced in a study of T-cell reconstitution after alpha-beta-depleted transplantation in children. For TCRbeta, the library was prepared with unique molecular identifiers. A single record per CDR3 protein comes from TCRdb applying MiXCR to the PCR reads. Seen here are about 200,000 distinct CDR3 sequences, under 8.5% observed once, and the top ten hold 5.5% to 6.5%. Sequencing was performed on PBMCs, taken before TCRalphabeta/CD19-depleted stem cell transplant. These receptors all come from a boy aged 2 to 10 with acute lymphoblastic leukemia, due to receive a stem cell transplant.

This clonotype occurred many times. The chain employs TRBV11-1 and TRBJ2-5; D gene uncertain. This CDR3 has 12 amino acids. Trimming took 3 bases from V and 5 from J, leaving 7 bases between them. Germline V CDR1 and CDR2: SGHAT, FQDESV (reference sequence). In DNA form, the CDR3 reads TGTGCCAGCAGCTTTGGCCAGGAGACCCAGTACTTC. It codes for CASSFGQETQYF.

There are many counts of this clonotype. The DNA of the CDR3 is TGTGCCAGCACCTGGGCATTAACCTACAATGAGCAGTTCTTC. Protein: CASTWALTYNEQFF. The genes are TRBV6-2 or TRBV6-3 and TRBJ2-1; no clear D gene. Germline CDR1 and CDR2: MNHEY and SVGEGT. V lost 7 bases to trimming and J lost 2 bases, with 12 bases between them. This CDR3 has 14 residues.

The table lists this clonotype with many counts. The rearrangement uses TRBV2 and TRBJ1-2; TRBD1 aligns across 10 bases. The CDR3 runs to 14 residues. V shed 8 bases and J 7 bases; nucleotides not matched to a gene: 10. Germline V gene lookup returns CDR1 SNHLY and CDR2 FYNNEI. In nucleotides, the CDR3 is TGTGCCAGCCTGGTGACCGGGACAGGGGTTGGCTACACCTTC. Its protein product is CASLVTGTGVGYTF.

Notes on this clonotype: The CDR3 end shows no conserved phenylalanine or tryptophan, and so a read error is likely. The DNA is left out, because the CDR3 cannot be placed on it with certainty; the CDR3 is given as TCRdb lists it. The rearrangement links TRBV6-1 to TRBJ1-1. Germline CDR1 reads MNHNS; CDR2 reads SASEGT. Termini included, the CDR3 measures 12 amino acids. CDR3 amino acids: CASSEARKDVQS.

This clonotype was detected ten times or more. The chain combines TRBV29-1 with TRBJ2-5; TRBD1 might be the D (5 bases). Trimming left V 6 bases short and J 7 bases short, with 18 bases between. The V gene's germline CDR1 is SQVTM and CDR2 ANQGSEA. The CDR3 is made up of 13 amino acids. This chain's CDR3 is CSVDGQGWVTQYF. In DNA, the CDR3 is TGCAGCGTGGATGGTCAGGGATGGGTGACCCAGTACTTC.

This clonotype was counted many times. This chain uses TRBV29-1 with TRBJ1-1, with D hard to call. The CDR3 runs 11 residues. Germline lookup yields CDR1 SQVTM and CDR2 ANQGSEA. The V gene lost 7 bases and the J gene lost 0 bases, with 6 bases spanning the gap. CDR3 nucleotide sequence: TGCAGCGCCACTCTGAACACTGAAGCTTTCTTT. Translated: CSATLNTEAFF.

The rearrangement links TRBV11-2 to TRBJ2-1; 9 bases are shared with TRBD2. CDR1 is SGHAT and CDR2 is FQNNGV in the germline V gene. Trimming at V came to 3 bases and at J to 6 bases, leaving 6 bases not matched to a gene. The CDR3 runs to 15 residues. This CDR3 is CASSLGGGAFNEQFF. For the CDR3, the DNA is TGTGCCAGCAGCTTGGGCGGGGGGGCCTTCAATGAGCAGTTCTTC.

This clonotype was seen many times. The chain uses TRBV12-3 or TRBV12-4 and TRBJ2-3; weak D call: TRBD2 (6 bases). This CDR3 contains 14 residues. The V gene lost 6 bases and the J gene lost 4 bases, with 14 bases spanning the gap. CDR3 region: CASRAGGSADTQYF. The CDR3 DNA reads TGTGCCAGCAGAGCCGGGGGTAGCGCAGATACGCAGTATTTT.

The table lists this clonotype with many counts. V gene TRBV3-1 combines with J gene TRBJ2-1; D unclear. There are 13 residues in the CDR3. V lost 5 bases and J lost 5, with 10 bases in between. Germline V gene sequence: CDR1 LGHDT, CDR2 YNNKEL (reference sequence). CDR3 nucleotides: TGTGCCAGCAGCGTGACCGGTGACAATGAGCAGTTCTTC. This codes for CASSVTGDNEQFF.

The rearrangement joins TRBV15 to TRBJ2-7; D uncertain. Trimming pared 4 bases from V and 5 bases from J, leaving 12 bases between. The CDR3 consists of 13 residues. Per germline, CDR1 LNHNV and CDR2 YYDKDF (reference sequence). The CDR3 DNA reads TGTGCCACCAGCACCTACCACGCTAACGAGCAGTACTTC. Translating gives CATSTYHANEQYF.